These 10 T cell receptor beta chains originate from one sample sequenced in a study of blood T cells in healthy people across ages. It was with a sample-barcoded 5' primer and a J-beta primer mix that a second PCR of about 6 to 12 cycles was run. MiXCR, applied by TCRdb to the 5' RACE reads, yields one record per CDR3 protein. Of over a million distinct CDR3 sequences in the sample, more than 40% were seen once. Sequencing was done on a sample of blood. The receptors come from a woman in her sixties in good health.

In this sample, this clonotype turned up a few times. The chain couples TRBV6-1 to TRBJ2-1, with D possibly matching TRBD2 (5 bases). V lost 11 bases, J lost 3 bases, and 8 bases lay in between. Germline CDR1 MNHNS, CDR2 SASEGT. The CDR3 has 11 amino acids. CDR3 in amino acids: CAVGDYNEQFF. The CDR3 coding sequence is TGTGCCGTCGGGGACTACAATGAGCAGTTCTTC.

DNA of the CDR3: TGTGCCAGCGGCGAGACTACTTCCGCTGTTACGCAGTATTTT. It yields the protein CASGETTSAVTQYF. The chain combines TRBV6-5 with TRBJ2-3; perhaps TRBD2 as D (5 bases). Trimming removed 8 bases at V and 8 bases at J, with 20 bases between. There are 14 residues in the CDR3. Germline V CDR1 and CDR2: MNHEY, SVGAGI.

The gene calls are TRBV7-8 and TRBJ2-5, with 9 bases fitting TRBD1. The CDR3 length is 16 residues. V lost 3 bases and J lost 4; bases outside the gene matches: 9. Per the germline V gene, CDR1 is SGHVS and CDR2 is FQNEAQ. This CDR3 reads CASSLRATGGRETQYF. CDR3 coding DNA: TGTGCCAGCAGCTTGAGGGCGACAGGGGGTCGAGAGACCCAGTACTTC.

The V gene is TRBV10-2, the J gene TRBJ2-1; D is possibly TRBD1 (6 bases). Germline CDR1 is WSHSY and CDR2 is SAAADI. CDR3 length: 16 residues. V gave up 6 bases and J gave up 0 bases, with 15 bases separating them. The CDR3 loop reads CASSSGTSSSYNEQFF. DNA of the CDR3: TGCGCCAGCAGCTCCGGGACATCAAGCTCCTACAATGAGCAGTTCTTC.

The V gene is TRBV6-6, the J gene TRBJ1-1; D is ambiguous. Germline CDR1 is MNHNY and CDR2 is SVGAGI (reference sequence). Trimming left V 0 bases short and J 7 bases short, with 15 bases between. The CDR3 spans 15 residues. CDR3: CASSYSTGVQIEAFF. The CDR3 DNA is TGTGCCAGCAGTTACTCGACTGGAGTTCAAATTGAAGCTTTCTTT.

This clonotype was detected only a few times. The CDR3 sequence is CASSQDLPREGQGWSHEQYF. The CDR3 bases are TGCGCCAGCAGCCAAGATCTCCCGCGGGAGGGCCAAGGGTGGAGCCACGAGCAGTACTTC. This rearrangement joins TRBV4-1 to TRBJ2-7; 9 bases fit TRBD2. The CDR3 covers 20 residues. Germline-derived CDR1 and CDR2 are MGHRA and YSYEKL. Trimming cost V 0 bases and J 5 bases; bases outside gene matches: 20.

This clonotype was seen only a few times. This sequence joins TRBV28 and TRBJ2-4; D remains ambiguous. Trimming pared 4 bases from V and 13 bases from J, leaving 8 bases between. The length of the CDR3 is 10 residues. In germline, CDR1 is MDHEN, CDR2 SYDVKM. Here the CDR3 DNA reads TGTGCCAGCAGTTCTGAGATGCAGTACTTC. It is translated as CASSSEMQYF. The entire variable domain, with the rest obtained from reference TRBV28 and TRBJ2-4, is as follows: DVKVTQSSRYLVKRTGEKVFLECVQDMDHENMFWYRQDPGLGLRLIYFSYDVKMKEKGDIPEGYSVSREKKERFSLILESASTNQTSMYLCASSSEMQYFGAGTRLSVL.

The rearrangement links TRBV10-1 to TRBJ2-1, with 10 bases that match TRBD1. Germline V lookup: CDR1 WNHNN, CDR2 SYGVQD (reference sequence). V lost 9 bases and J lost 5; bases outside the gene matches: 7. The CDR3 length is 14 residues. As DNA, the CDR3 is TGCGCCAGTTTGCCGGGACAGGGGAACAATGAGCAGTTCTTC. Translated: CASLPGQGNNEQFF.

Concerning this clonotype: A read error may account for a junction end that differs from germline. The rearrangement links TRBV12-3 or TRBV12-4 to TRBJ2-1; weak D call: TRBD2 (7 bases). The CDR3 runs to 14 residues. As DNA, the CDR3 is TGTGCCGGCAGTTTTAGGGGGGGCTACAATGAGCAGTTCTTC. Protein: CAGSFRGGYNEQFF.

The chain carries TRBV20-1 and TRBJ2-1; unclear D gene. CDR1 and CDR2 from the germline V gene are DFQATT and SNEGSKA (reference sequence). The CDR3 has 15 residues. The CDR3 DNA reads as TGCAGCCATCTAACGGAGTTGCAGGTCTACAATGAGCAGTTCTTC. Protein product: CSHLTELQVYNEQFF.